The T cell receptor beta chain under discussion was sequenced for a study of cytomegalovirus exposure and HLA in healthy donors. Repertoires were generated with immunoSEQ multiplex PCR, while TCRdb's copy carries only in-frame clones and drops some. The data contain tens of thousands of clones, approximately 91% of them singletons. The sequenced material came from PBMCs. The clonotype comes from a man aged 25-45 years in good health and CMV-seronegative.

The CDR3: CASSEPPTGAYGYTF. The CDR3 DNA is TGTGCCAGCAGCGAACCACCGACAGGGGCCTATGGCTACACCTTC. The V gene is TRBV7-2, the J gene TRBJ1-2, with TRBD1 identical over 8 bases. CDR1 and CDR2 from the germline V gene are SGHTA and FQGNSA. The CDR3 is made up of 15 amino acids. V gave up 5 bases and J gave up 4 bases; unmatched junction bases: 9.